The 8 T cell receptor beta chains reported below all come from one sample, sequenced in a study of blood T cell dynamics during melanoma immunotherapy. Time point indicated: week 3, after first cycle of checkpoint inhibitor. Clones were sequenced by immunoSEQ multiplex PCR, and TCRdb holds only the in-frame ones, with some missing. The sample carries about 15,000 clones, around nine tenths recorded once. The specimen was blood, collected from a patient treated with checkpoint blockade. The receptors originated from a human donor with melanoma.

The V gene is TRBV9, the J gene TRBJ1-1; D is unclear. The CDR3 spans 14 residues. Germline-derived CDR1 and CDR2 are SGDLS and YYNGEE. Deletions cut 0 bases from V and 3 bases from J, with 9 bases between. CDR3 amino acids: CASSVGQPDTEAFF. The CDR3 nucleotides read TGTGCCAGCAGCGTAGGTCAGCCGGACACTGAAGCTTTCTTT.

The CDR3 coding sequence is TGTGCCAGCAGTTCGACAGGGGGCCGAAATGAAAAACTGTTTTTT. Protein: CASSSTGGRNEKLFF. J is TRBJ1-4 and V is TRBV6-5, with TRBD1 matching 10 bases. CDR3 length: 15 amino acids. The trim removed 4 bases at V and 5 bases at J, leaving 4 bases unmatched. Germline CDR1 and CDR2: MNHEY and SVGAGI.

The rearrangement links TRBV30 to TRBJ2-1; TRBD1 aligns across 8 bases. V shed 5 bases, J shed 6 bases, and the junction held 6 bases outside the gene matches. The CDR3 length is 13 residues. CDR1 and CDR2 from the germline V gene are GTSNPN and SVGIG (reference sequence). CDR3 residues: CAWGSTGGNEQFF. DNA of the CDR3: TGTGCCTGGGGATCCACAGGGGGCAATGAGCAGTTCTTC.

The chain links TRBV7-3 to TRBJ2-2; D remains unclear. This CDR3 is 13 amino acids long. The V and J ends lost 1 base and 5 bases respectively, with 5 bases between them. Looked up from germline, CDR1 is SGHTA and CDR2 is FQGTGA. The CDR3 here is CASSLNPTGELFF. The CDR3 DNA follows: TGTGCCAGCAGCTTAAACCCTACCGGGGAGCTGTTTTTT.

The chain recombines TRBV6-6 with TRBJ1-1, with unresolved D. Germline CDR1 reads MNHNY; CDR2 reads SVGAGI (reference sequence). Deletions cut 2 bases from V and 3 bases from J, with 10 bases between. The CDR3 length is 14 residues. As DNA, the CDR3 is TGTGCCAGCAGTTACGCCGGACGGTACACTGAAGCTTTCTTT. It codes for CASSYAGRYTEAFF.

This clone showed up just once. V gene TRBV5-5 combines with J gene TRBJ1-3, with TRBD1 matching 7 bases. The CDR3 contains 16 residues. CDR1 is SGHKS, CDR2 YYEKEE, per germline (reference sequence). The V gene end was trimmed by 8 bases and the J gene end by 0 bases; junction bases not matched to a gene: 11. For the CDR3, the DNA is TGTGCCAGTCAAACGACAGGGAAGGCCTCTGGAAACACCATATATTTT. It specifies CASQTTGKASGNTIYF.

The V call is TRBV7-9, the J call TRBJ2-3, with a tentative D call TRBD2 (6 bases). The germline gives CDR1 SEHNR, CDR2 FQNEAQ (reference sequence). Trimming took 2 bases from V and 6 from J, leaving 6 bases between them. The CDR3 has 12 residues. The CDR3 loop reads CASSLSGDTQYF. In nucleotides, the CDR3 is TGTGCCAGCAGCTTAAGCGGGGATACGCAGTATTTT.

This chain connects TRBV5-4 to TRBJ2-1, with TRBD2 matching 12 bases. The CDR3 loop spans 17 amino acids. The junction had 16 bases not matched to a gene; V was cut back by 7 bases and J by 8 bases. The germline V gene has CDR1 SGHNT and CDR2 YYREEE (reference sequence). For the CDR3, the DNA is TGTGCCAGCGTAGCCGGGACTAGCGGGTCCCGTTCGGATGAGCAGTTCTTC. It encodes CASVAGTSGSRSDEQFF.